This TCR beta chain comes out of a study of T cells in Graves' hyperthyroidism and ophthalmopathy. Using RNA transcripts as the source, TCR beta CDR3 regions were amplified. With the HTBI primer set, the TCR CDR3 went through a first round of RT-PCR. TCRdb passed the multiplex PCR reads through MiXCR, listing each CDR3 protein once. The table includes roughly 110,000 distinct CDR3 sequences, about 17% detected once. V was clipped by 0 bases and J by 4 bases, with 12 bases between them. This CDR3 contains 15 residues. Germline V gene lookup returns CDR1 SGHRS and CDR2 YFSETQ. Diagnoses were established using clinical symptoms, serum thyroxine and TRAb, thyroid ultrasound and orbital computed tomography. Findings and limits, study-wide: Most thyroid clonotypes expanded above 0.001 appeared in blood too.

This clonotype was found many times. Its antigen is not known. The sample comprised blood. V gene TRBV5-1 combines with J gene TRBJ2-3, with a weak D call TRBD2 (5 bases). The source is a woman aged 45 to 65 with Graves' hyperthyroidism. CDR3 coding DNA: TGCGCCAGCAGCTTGGGGGCCCCGAGGGCAGATACGCAGTATTTT. As protein: CASSLGAPRADTQYF.